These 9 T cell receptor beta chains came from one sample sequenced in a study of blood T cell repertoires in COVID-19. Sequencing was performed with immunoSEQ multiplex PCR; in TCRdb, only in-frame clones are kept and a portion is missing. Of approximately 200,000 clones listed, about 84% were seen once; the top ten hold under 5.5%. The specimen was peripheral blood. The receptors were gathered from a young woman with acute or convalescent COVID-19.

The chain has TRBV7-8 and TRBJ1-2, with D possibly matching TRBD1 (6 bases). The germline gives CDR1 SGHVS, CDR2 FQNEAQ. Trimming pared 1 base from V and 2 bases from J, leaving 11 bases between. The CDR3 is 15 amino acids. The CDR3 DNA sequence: TGTGCCAGCAGCTTAGGCGGACAGCCAAACTATGGCTACACCTTC. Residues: CASSLGGQPNYGYTF.

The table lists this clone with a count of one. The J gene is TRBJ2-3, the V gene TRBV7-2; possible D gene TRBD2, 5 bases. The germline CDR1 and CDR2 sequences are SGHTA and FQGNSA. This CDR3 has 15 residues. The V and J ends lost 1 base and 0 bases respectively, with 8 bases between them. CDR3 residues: CASSLDPGSTDTQYF. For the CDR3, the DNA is TGTGCCAGCAGCTTAGATCCGGGGAGCACAGATACGCAGTATTTT.

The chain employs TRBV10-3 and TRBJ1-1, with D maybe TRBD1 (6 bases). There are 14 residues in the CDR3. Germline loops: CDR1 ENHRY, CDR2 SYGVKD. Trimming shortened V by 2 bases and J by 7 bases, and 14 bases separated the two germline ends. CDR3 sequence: CAISERGYRDEAFF. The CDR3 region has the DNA TGTGCCATCAGTGAGCGGGGCTACAGGGATGAAGCTTTCTTT.

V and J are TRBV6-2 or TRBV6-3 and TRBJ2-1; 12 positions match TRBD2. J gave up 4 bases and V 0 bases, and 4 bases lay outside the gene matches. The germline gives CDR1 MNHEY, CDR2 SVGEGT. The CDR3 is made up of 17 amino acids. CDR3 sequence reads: CASSYSTSGSGYNEQFF. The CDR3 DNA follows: TGTGCCAGCAGTTACTCGACTAGCGGGAGCGGGTACAATGAGCAGTTCTTC.

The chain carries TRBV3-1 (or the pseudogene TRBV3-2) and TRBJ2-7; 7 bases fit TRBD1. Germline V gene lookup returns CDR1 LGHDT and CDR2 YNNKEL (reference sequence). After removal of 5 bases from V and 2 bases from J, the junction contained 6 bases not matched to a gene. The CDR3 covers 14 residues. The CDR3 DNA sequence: TGTGCCAGCAGCTCGACAGGGTCTCCCTACGAGCAGTACTTC. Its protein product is CASSSTGSPYEQYF.

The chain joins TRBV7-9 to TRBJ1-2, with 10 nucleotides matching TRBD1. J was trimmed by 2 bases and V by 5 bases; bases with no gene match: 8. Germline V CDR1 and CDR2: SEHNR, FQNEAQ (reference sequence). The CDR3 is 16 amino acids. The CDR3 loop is CASSLSRQGANYGYTF. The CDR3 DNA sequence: TGTGCCAGCAGCCTCTCCCGACAGGGGGCCAACTATGGCTACACCTTC.

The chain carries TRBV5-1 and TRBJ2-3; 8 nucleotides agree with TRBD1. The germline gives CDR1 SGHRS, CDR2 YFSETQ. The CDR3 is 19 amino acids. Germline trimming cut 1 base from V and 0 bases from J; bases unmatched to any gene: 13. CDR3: CASSLKGQALIASTDTQYF. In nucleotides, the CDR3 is TGCGCCAGCAGCTTGAAGGGACAGGCGTTGATCGCTAGCACAGATACGCAGTATTTT.

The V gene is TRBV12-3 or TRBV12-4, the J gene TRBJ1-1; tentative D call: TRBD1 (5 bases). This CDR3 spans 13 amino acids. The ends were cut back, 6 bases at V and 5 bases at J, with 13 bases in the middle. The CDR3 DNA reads TGTGCCAGCAGGTACGGGGGTGGGACTGAAGCTTTCTTT. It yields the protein CASRYGGGTEAFF.

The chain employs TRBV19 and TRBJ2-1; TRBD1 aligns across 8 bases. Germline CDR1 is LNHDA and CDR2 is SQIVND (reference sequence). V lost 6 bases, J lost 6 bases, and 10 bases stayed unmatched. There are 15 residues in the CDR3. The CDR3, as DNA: TGTGCCAGTAGCCGAGTACAGGGGGTAAGCAATGAGCAGTTCTTC. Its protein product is CASSRVQGVSNEQFF.